This T cell receptor beta chain is drawn from a study of blood T cell repertoires in COVID-19. Study context: Sample material is recorded as cDNA or gDNA derived from T cells, B-cell-depleted T cells, or PBMCs.

TCRdb's copy holds only in-frame clones and misses some; the assay was immunoSEQ multiplex PCR. The top ten clones hold approximately 4% of a sample with under 350,000 clones, 80% to 90% of them seen once. Sequenced input: PBMCs or T cells enriched from blood (not recorded which). The clonotype was recovered from a woman in her thirties or forties with acute COVID-19.

The CDR3 loop is CASSSRQNTGTDTQYF. For the CDR3, the DNA is TGCGCCAGCAGTTCCCGACAGAACACAGGCACAGATACGCAGTATTTT. This sequence joins TRBV4-1 and TRBJ2-3, with D perhaps matching TRBD1 (5 bases). Germline loops: CDR1 MGHRA, CDR2 YSYEKL. Trimming shortened V by 6 bases and J by 1 base, and 17 bases separated the two germline ends. The CDR3 extends over 16 amino acids.